This record looks at one TCR beta chain sequence and its context. What it binds is not known. This CDR3 has 13 amino acids. CDR1 LNHDA and CDR2 SQIVND come from the germline V gene (reference sequence). Trimming at V came to 6 bases and at J to 8 bases, leaving 7 bases not matched to a gene. Amplification used 60 Vbeta primers and 13 Jbeta primers. Clones were read by immunoSEQ multiplex PCR, and TCRdb kept only the in-frame ones, dropping some. The table records more than 100,000 clones, approximately 77% of them present only once. The data were obtained in a study of cytomegalovirus exposure and HLA in healthy donors. Broader study findings: Using a false discovery rate of 0.05, a later analysis showed that roughly 16,000 TCR beta sequences were associated with HLA alleles. Some V segments, including TRBV6-2 and TRBV6-3, were excluded as indistinguishable.

This rearrangement joins TRBV19 to TRBJ1-1; 9 bases are a match to TRBD1. The sequence derives from a woman aged 60 to 75 in good health and CMV-seronegative. Sequencing was done on a sample of PBMCs. The CDR3 loop is CASSKSQGAEAFF. The CDR3 DNA sequence: TGTGCCAGTAGCAAATCACAGGGGGCCGAAGCTTTCTTT.